The 32 T cell receptor beta chains below were found in one sample sequenced in a study of T cells after yellow fever vaccination (dated by TCRdb to between 2017 and 2020). The sample's treatment or condition label, decoded: live attenuated yellow fever vaccine strain. The library was produced with 5' RACE. The data were produced on an Illumina HiSeq 2500. TCRdb trimmed the raw reads at Q25, called clones with MiXCR and kept productive beta chains. Each entry is one CDR3 protein sequence, shown with its most common DNA and genes. The table for this sample lists hundreds of thousands of distinct CDR3 sequences; 12% of them were counted only once. Approximately 15% of the sample lies in the top ten. The sequencing here drew on PBMCs, taken on the day of the yellow fever booster vaccination. The receptor set was obtained from a man aged 25 to 40 who received the YFV17D yellow fever vaccine.

This clonotype appeared many times. V gene TRBV7-2 combines with J gene TRBJ2-5, with D possibly TRBD1 on 5 matching bases. This CDR3 region has 15 residues. Germline lookup yields CDR1 SGHTA and CDR2 FQGNSA. V was cut by 2 bases and J by 5 bases, with 15 bases left in between. This CDR3 reads CASSLLGTPGETQYF. In nucleotides, the CDR3 is TGTGCCAGCAGCTTATTGGGCACCCCAGGGGAGACCCAGTACTTC.

V and J are TRBV28 and TRBJ2-7, with D tentatively TRBD2 (6 bases). CDR3 size: 12 residues. From germline, CDR1 is MDHEN and CDR2 SYDVKM. V was trimmed by 8 bases and J by 5 bases, leaving 13 bases between them. The CDR3 DNA reads as TGTGCCAGCGGAGCGGGCCGTCACGAGCAGTACTTC. This sequence encodes CASGAGRHEQYF. Full variable domain (rest looked up from reference TRBV28 and TRBJ2-7): DVKVTQSSRYLVKRTGEKVFLECVQDMDHENMFWYRQDPGLGLRLIYFSYDVKMKEKGDIPEGYSVSREKKERFSLILESASTNQTSMYLCASGAGRHEQYFGPGTRLTVT.

This clonotype was found a few times. The chain is built from TRBV10-2 and TRBJ2-1; perhaps TRBD2 as D (6 bases). The germline V gene has CDR1 WSHSY and CDR2 SAAADI. Trimming took 2 bases from V and 12 from J, leaving 14 bases between them. CDR3 size: 13 residues. The CDR3 coding sequence is TGCGCCAGCAGTGAGAACTCCGGGGGTGTGCAGTTCTTC. It specifies CASSENSGGVQFF.

The table lists this clonotype with a few counts. The chain carries TRBV6-5 and TRBJ2-2; TRBD2 agrees at 8 bases. Germline V gene lookup returns CDR1 MNHEY and CDR2 SVGAGI. The V and J ends lost 0 bases and 6 bases, in that order; junction bases with no gene match: 9. This CDR3 contains 17 residues. CDR3: CASSYSIPSGSAGELFF. Here the CDR3 DNA reads TGTGCCAGCAGTTACTCGATACCCAGCGGGAGTGCCGGGGAGCTGTTTTTT.

J is TRBJ2-1 and V is TRBV24-1; unclear D gene. Germline V CDR1 and CDR2: KGHDR, SFDVKD. This CDR3 contains 14 residues. Trimming removed 3 bases from V and 8 bases from J, with 13 bases in between. The CDR3, as DNA: TGTGCCACCAGTGATAAGGGCCAGTCCGATGAGCAGTTCTTC. Protein: CATSDKGQSDEQFF.

The rearrangement links TRBV19 to TRBJ1-1; D is unclear. The V end lost 7 bases, the J end lost 6 bases, and 18 bases lay between the germline ends. The CDR3 spans 14 residues. CDR1 is LNHDA, CDR2 SQIVND, per germline (reference sequence). CDR3 loop: CASTSPNPRAEAFF. CDR3 DNA sequence: TGTGCCAGTACTTCCCCTAACCCGAGGGCTGAAGCTTTCTTT.

The CDR3 protein is CASNPGGGSSYEQFF. The DNA of the CDR3 is TGCGCCAGCAACCCGGGAGGGGGGTCCTCGTATGAGCAGTTCTTC. This rearrangement joins TRBV5-1 to TRBJ2-1, with TRBD2 identical over 8 bases. This CDR3 is 15 amino acids long. Unmatched junction bases numbered 13, after V lost 6 bases and J lost 8 bases. Germline loops: CDR1 SGHRS, CDR2 YFSETQ.

V usage is TRBV29-1 and J usage is TRBJ2-1; 10 bases agree with TRBD2. The V and J ends lost 7 bases and 4 bases, in that order; junction bases with no gene match: 13. The V gene's germline CDR1 is SQVTM and CDR2 ANQGSEA. The CDR3 covers 16 residues. CDR3 coding DNA: TGCAGCGCTGGGCCTAGCGGGAGAGGTGGTTACAATGAGCAGTTCTTC. Its translation is CSAGPSGRGGYNEQFF.

This chain joins TRBV12-3 or TRBV12-4 and TRBJ2-2, with 12 bases fitting TRBD1. V shed 7 bases, J shed 7 bases, and the junction held 10 bases outside the gene matches. The CDR3 loop spans 16 amino acids. Written as DNA, the CDR3 is TGTGCCAGCAAAAAACCGGGACAGGGGGCAGTCGGGGAGCTGTTTTTT. It specifies CASKKPGQGAVGELFF.

This clonotype was detected only a few times. V gene TRBV15 combines with J gene TRBJ1-3; D call uncertain. V lost 5 bases and J 4 bases, leaving 12 bases between the germline ends. Per the germline V gene, CDR1 is LNHNV and CDR2 is YYDKDF (reference sequence). The length of the CDR3 is 14 residues. CDR3 protein: CATSPVVGGNTIYF. CDR3 DNA: TGTGCCACCAGCCCCGTGGTAGGGGGAAACACCATATATTTT. The complete variable domain, with remaining parts taken from reference TRBV15 and TRBJ1-3, reads DAMVIQNPRYQVTQFGKPVTLSCSQTLNHNVMYWYQQKSSQAPKLLFHYYDKDFNNEADTPDNFQSRRPNTSFCFLDIRSPGLGDTAMYLCATSPVVGGNTIYFGEGSWLTVV.

The rearrangement links TRBV10-1 to TRBJ2-7; D might be TRBD1 (5 bases). Trimming left V 7 bases short and J 1 base short, with 14 bases between. CDR3 length: 14 residues. Germline lookup yields CDR1 WNHNN and CDR2 SYGVQD (reference sequence). CDR3 bases: TGCGCCAGCACGGAGACAGCGACATCCTACGAGCAGTACTTC. It is translated as CASTETATSYEQYF.

This clonotype has more than one count but fewer than ten. This chain connects TRBV6-2 or TRBV6-3 to TRBJ2-7, with a tentative D call TRBD2 (6 bases). This CDR3 spans 13 amino acids. The V and J ends lost 5 bases and 6 bases respectively, with 14 bases between them. CDR1 is MNHEY and CDR2 is SVGEGT in the germline V gene. The CDR3 loop reads CASSLGGPSEQYF. As DNA, the CDR3 is TGTGCCAGCAGTCTCGGAGGGCCGTCCGAGCAGTACTTC.

This chain connects TRBV6-7 to TRBJ2-1, with a possible D match to TRBD1 (6 bases). TRBV6-7 is annotated as an ORF whose role is uncertain. Trimming took 6 bases from V and 1 from J, leaving 22 bases between them. This CDR3 is built from 18 residues. The CDR3 coding sequence is TGTGCCAGCAGACTTCCGATATACGCAGGGGCGTCCTACAATGAGCAGTTCTTC. Protein: CASRLPIYAGASYNEQFF.

V and J are TRBV20-1 and TRBJ2-4, with D possibly being TRBD2 (5 bases). CDR3 length: 15 residues. V was shortened by 3 bases and J by 1 base, with 13 bases between the two germline ends. Looked up from germline, CDR1 is DFQATT and CDR2 is SNEGSKA (reference sequence). As DNA, the CDR3 is TGCAGTGCTAGTGACTACGCGGGTGCCAAAAACATTCAGTACTTC. The encoded protein is CSASDYAGAKNIQYF.

In this sample, this clonotype turned up a few times. The DNA of the CDR3 is TGTGCCAGCAGCCAGGACGGGAACCAAGAGACCCAGTACTTC. This gives the protein CASSQDGNQETQYF. V gene TRBV3-1 combines with J gene TRBJ2-5; D might be TRBD2 (5 bases). The CDR3 is 14 residues long. Trimming removed 3 bases at V and 0 bases at J, with 8 bases between. Per germline, CDR1 LGHDT and CDR2 YNNKEL (reference sequence).

The table lists this clonotype with a few counts. The chain employs TRBV4-2 and TRBJ2-5, with D tentatively TRBD1 or TRBD2 (5 bases each). The CDR3 extends over 14 amino acids. CDR1 is LGHNA, CDR2 YNFKEQ, per germline. Between the trimmed V and J ends, which lost 3 bases and 4 bases, there was a span of 12 bases. CDR3 sequence: CASSQRGERETQYF. CDR3 bases: TGTGCCAGCAGCCAGAGGGGCGAGCGAGAGACCCAGTACTTC.

The V and J genes are TRBV9 and TRBJ2-7; D remains unclear. Germline assignment: CDR1 SGDLS and CDR2 YYNGEE. Deletions cut 4 bases from V and 3 bases from J, with 17 bases between. The CDR3 has 15 residues. CDR3 coding DNA: TGTGCCAGCAGCCCCCACACCACTGGATTCTACGAGCAGTACTTC. This gives the protein CASSPHTTGFYEQYF.

This clonotype appeared many times. This chain links TRBV5-5 with TRBJ2-7; D ambiguous. CDR1 is SGHKS and CDR2 is YYEKEE in the germline V gene (reference sequence). The CDR3 is made up of 12 amino acids. V shed 5 bases and J shed 2 bases, with 8 bases lying between them. The CDR3 here is CASSSGTYEQYF. Here the CDR3 DNA reads TGTGCCAGCAGTTCGGGTACCTACGAGCAGTACTTC.

This chain joins TRBV10-3 and TRBJ2-1; D is undetermined. Germline V lookup: CDR1 ENHRY, CDR2 SYGVKD. There are 14 residues in the CDR3. Trimming shortened V by 8 bases and J by 7 bases, and 18 bases separated the two germline ends. The CDR3 nucleotides read TGTGCCATCTCGTCCAACCTGCCTCCTAATGAGCAGTTCTTC. As protein: CAISSNLPPNEQFF.

The chain employs TRBV5-1 and TRBJ2-3, with a possible D match to TRBD2 (6 bases). V was cut by 4 bases and J by 1 base, with 16 bases left in between. The germline V gene has CDR1 SGHRS and CDR2 YFSETQ. This CDR3 comprises 16 residues. Written as DNA, the CDR3 is TGCGCCAGCAGCCACCAGAGGCGGGACGGCACAGATACGCAGTATTTT. It codes for CASSHQRRDGTDTQYF.

This clonotype has only a few counts. The gene calls are TRBV5-6 and TRBJ2-5; weak D call: TRBD2 (5 bases). The CDR3 is made up of 16 amino acids. Germline values: CDR1 SGHDT, CDR2 YYEEEE. V lost 5 bases to trimming and J lost 5 bases, with 22 bases between them. CDR3 nucleotides: TGTGCCAGCAGTCCTGACTTCGGGATCGCTCGGGAGACCCAGTACTTC. Its translation is CASSPDFGIARETQYF.

This rearrangement joins TRBV7-9 to TRBJ2-7, with a weak D call TRBD2 (7 bases). V was cut by 5 bases and J by 6 bases, with 23 bases left in between. Looked up from germline, CDR1 is SEHNR and CDR2 is FQNEAQ (reference sequence). The CDR3 runs to 16 residues. Here the CDR3 reads CASSNQAGHLDPEQYF. DNA for the CDR3: TGTGCCAGCAGCAACCAAGCGGGACACCTCGACCCCGAGCAGTACTTC.

The chain combines TRBV5-1 with TRBJ2-1; D remains ambiguous. The CDR3 totals 14 residues. Deletions cut 0 bases from V and 6 bases from J, with 10 bases between. In germline, CDR1 is SGHRS, CDR2 YFSETQ. The DNA of the CDR3 is TGCGCCAGCAGCTTGGACGACTTCCCCAATGAGCAGTTCTTC. The encoded protein is CASSLDDFPNEQFF.

This clonotype has only a few counts. The chain uses TRBV9 and TRBJ2-7, with D unresolved. The CDR3 length is 15 residues. The V gene lost 0 bases and the J gene lost 0 bases, with 10 bases spanning the gap. Germline CDR1 is SGDLS and CDR2 is YYNGEE. CDR3 DNA: TGTGCCAGCAGCGTAGCTCACAGCCTCTCCTACGAGCAGTACTTC. This codes for CASSVAHSLSYEQYF.

The genes are TRBV3-1 and TRBJ2-1; D ambiguous. The germline CDR1 and CDR2 sequences are LGHDT and YNNKEL (reference sequence). V dropped 8 bases and J dropped 0 bases, with 23 bases sitting between them. The CDR3 sequence is 18 residues long. The chain's CDR3 is CASSKQLRRMSSYNEQFF. CDR3 nucleotide sequence: TGTGCCAGCTCCAAGCAGTTGCGGCGTATGAGCTCCTACAATGAGCAGTTCTTC.

This clonotype was counted only a few times. The rearrangement uses TRBV7-9 and TRBJ2-1, with 11 bases that match TRBD2. The V gene's germline CDR1 is SEHNR and CDR2 FQNEAQ (reference sequence). After removal of 2 bases from V and 12 bases from J, the junction contained 9 bases not matched to a gene. The CDR3 contains 15 residues. This CDR3 is CASSLTLAGVGGQFF. The CDR3 DNA sequence: TGTGCCAGCAGCTTAACACTAGCGGGAGTGGGCGGGCAGTTCTTC.

The J gene is TRBJ2-1, the V gene TRBV5-5; 7 bases agree with TRBD2. With 0 bases clipped from V and 12 bases from J, the junction kept 3 bases outside the gene matches. The germline V gene encodes CDR1 SGHKS and CDR2 YYEKEE (reference sequence). The CDR3 consists of 12 residues. CDR3 protein: CASSLAPGGQFF. CDR3 sequence (DNA): TGTGCCAGCAGCTTGGCCCCGGGGGGGCAGTTCTTC. The full variable domain, completed using reference TRBV5-5 and TRBJ2-1, is DAGVTQSPTHLIKTRGQQVTLRCSPISGHKSVSWYQQVLGQGPQFIFQYYEKEERGRGNFPDRFSARQFPNYSSELNVNALLLGDSALYLCASSLAPGGQFFGPGTRLTVL.

This clonotype was seen at least ten times. The chain carries TRBV5-8 and TRBJ2-7; D might be TRBD1 (6 bases). The germline gives CDR1 SGHTS, CDR2 YDEGEE. This CDR3 contains 16 residues. Trimming pared 3 bases from V and 3 bases from J, leaving 19 bases between. In nucleotides, the CDR3 is TGTGCCAGCAGCTACGCTGGGGGCACCTACATCTACGAGCAGTACTTC. Translated, it gives CASSYAGGTYIYEQYF.

This clonotype has only a few counts. The chain combines TRBV6-1 with TRBJ2-7; D gene uncertain. Germline V gives CDR1 MNHNS, CDR2 SASEGT. The CDR3 contains 14 residues. Trimming shortened V by 1 base and J by 7 bases, and 14 bases separated the two germline ends. Written as DNA, the CDR3 is TGTGCCAGCAGTGAAGGCCGGCGTTGGGCTGAGCAGTACTTC. Its translation: CASSEGRRWAEQYF.

Many counts were recorded for this clonotype. This chain connects TRBV7-9 to TRBJ2-3; D gene ambiguous. CDR1 SEHNR and CDR2 FQNEAQ come from the germline V gene (reference sequence). V lost 4 bases, J lost 0 bases, and 8 bases lay in between. The CDR3 totals 14 residues. CDR3 DNA: TGTGCCAGCAGCTCTGGACCCAGCACAGATACGCAGTATTTT. This encodes CASSSGPSTDTQYF.

The CDR3 region is CASSPGPSNQPQHF. Here the CDR3 DNA reads TGTGCCAGCAGTCCTGGACCGAGCAATCAGCCCCAGCATTTT. This chain connects TRBV7-9 to TRBJ1-5; D remains ambiguous. The CDR3 runs 14 residues. V lost 6 bases, J lost 1 base, and 10 bases lay in between. The V gene's germline CDR1 is SEHNR and CDR2 FQNEAQ (reference sequence). Based on the CDR3 plus reference TRBV7-9 and TRBJ1-5, the full variable domain is DTGVSQNPRHKITKRGQNVTFRCDPISEHNRLYWYRQTLGQGPEFLTYFQNEAQLEKSRLLSDRFSAERPKGSFSTLEIQRTEQGDSAMYLCASSPGPSNQPQHFGDGTRLSIL.

This clonotype was counted only a few times. The J gene is TRBJ2-1, the V gene TRBV6-2 or TRBV6-3, with 11 bases fitting TRBD2. The CDR3 length is 19 residues. Germline CDR1 MNHEY, CDR2 SVGEGT. The V gene end was trimmed by 2 bases and the J gene end by 2 bases; junction bases not matched to a gene: 11. The CDR3 here is CASSYLGTSGQVAYNEQFF. The CDR3 coding sequence is TGTGCCAGCAGTTACCTCGGGACTAGCGGCCAAGTGGCCTACAATGAGCAGTTCTTC.